The entry below gives a single T cell receptor beta chain sequence along with its context. The data were taken from a study of blood T cell repertoires in COVID-19. This CDR3 has 16 amino acids. J lost 0 bases, V lost 0 bases, and 2 bases had no gene match. Germline V gives CDR1 SGDLS, CDR2 YYNGEE. Only in-frame clones appear in the TCRdb table, and some are missing; sequencing was by immunoSEQ multiplex PCR. There are roughly 230,000 clones in the sample; around four fifths occur only once, and roughly 8.7% lies in the top ten. This clonotype was obtained from a man aged 40-49 years with active or convalescent COVID-19. This chain connects TRBV9 to TRBJ2-3; 9 nucleotides match TRBD2. The sequencing sample was made of peripheral blood. This CDR3 reads CASSVALAGSTDTQYF. For the CDR3, the DNA is TGTGCCAGCAGCGTAGCCCTAGCGGGGAGCACAGATACGCAGTATTTT.